Sequencing of this T cell receptor (beta chain) was carried out in a study of blood T cell repertoires in COVID-19. For the study at large: Researchers got acute and convalescent COVID-19 samples from the United States, Italy and Spain. T cells, B-cell-depleted T cells, or PBMCs provided the cDNA or gDNA that served as material.

The table came from immunoSEQ multiplex PCR; TCRdb's copy has only in-frame clones and leaves some out. Seen here are about 23,000 clones, 90% to 95% observed once, and the top ten hold 4%. The origin of this receptor is a woman in her forties or fifties with active COVID-19. Sequences were obtained from peripheral blood.

CDR3 in DNA: TGTGCCAGCAAACTAACAGGGGCCTCTGGAAACACCATATATTTT. Amino acid sequence: CASKLTGASGNTIYF. The chain recombines TRBV6-6 with TRBJ1-3; 7 positions agree with TRBD1. This CDR3 has 15 amino acids. In germline, CDR1 is MNHNY, CDR2 SVGAGI (reference sequence). J gave up 0 bases and V 7 bases, and 6 bases lay outside the gene matches.